This is a list of T cell receptor beta chains from one sample in a study of blood T cell repertoires in COVID-19. This table comes from immunoSEQ multiplex PCR, and its TCRdb copy is limited to in-frame clones, with some not included. The sample yields roughly 100,000 clones, over 65% seen once. The source material was peripheral blood. These receptors all stem from a human donor in a cohort sampled during active COVID-19. Each CDR3 is given with its conserved first and last residue. The order of the fields is clone size, J gene, V gene, D gene, CDR3 length, CDR3 DNA, CDR3 protein. D genes are given only for firm matches. Expanded clones get a size class; other rows say once, few or many, or leave the size out.

clone size: .
J gene: TRBJ2-1
V gene: TRBV6-5
D gene: TRBD2
CDR3 length: 15
CDR3 DNA: TGTGCCAGCAGCTGGCTAGCGGGGGGGCGAAATGAGCAGTTCTTC
CDR3 protein: CASSWLAGGRNEQFF

clone size: .
J gene: TRBJ2-7
V gene: TRBV3-1/TRBV3-2
D gene: TRBD1
CDR3 length: 15
CDR3 DNA: TGTGCCAGCAGCTGGCCGGGACAGGGTTCCTACGAGCAGTACTTC
CDR3 protein: CASSWPGQGSYEQYF

clone size: once
J gene: TRBJ1-5
V gene: TRBV7-2
D gene: TRBD1
CDR3 length: 16
CDR3 DNA: TGTGCCAGCAGTCCGACAGGGGGCTCGAGCAATCAGCCCCAGCATTTT
CDR3 protein: CASSPTGGSSNQPQHF

clone size: once
J gene: TRBJ1-1
V gene: TRBV7-2
D gene: .
CDR3 length: 14
CDR3 DNA: TGTGCCAGCAGCTTAGCCTGGGGACTCACTGAAGCTTTCTTT
CDR3 protein: CASSLAWGLTEAFF

clone size: .
J gene: TRBJ2-1
V gene: TRBV5-1
D gene: .
CDR3 length: 14
CDR3 DNA: TGCGCCAGCAGCTTGTCTAGTGCAAACAATGAGCAGTTCTTC
CDR3 protein: CASSLSSANNEQFF

clone size: .
J gene: TRBJ1-2
V gene: TRBV6-2/TRBV6-3
D gene: .
CDR3 length: 13
CDR3 DNA: TGTGCCAGCAGCCCTATCCAGTCCTTGGGCTACACCTTC
CDR3 protein: CASSPIQSLGYTF

clone size: once
J gene: TRBJ2-7
V gene: TRBV21-1
D gene: .
CDR3 length: 15
CDR3 DNA: TGTGCCAGCAACAACCTGGAAGACAGCTCCTACGAGCAGTACTTC
CDR3 protein: CASNNLEDSSYEQYF

clone size: .
J gene: TRBJ1-1
V gene: TRBV9
D gene: .
CDR3 length: 15
CDR3 DNA: TGTGCCAGCAGCGTATCCGGTGCGCGTGACACTGAAGCTTTCTTT
CDR3 protein: CASSVSGARDTEAFF

clone size: .
J gene: TRBJ2-5
V gene: TRBV5-1
D gene: TRBD2
CDR3 length: 15
CDR3 DNA: TGCGCCAGCAGCTTGCAAGCGGGGGGGCCTGAGACCCAGTACTTC
CDR3 protein: CASSLQAGGPETQYF

clone size: .
J gene: TRBJ2-3
V gene: TRBV4-3
D gene: TRBD1
CDR3 length: 18
CDR3 DNA: TGCGCCAGCAGCCAAGACCTCCTGAGACAGGGGAGTGGAGATACGCAGTATTTT
CDR3 protein: CASSQDLLRQGSGDTQYF

clone size: few
J gene: TRBJ1-5
V gene: TRBV6-1
D gene: .
CDR3 length: 16
CDR3 DNA: TGTGCCAGCAGTGAAGCGTTTCTGAGAAGCAATCAGCCCCAGCATTTT
CDR3 protein: CASSEAFLRSNQPQHF

clone size: .
J gene: TRBJ2-3
V gene: TRBV4-1
D gene: TRBD2
CDR3 length: 17
CDR3 DNA: TGCGCCAGCATGGGTCGGACTAGCGGGGGATTCACAGATACGCAGTATTTT
CDR3 protein: CASMGRTSGGFTDTQYF

clone size: .
J gene: TRBJ1-5
V gene: TRBV27
D gene: .
CDR3 length: 16
CDR3 DNA: TGTGCCAGCAGCCCCAGGCGGGGGCTTGGCAATCAGCCCCAGCATTTT
CDR3 protein: CASSPRRGLGNQPQHF

clone size: .
J gene: TRBJ2-7
V gene: TRBV9
D gene: TRBD1
CDR3 length: 14
CDR3 DNA: TGTGCCAGCAGCGTAGATCACAGGGGGCTAGAGCAGTACTTC
CDR3 protein: CASSVDHRGLEQYF

clone size: .
J gene: TRBJ1-2
V gene: TRBV15
D gene: .
CDR3 length: 15
CDR3 DNA: TGTGCCACCAGCAGAGATCTTGGAGGGAGCTATGGCTACACCTTC
CDR3 protein: CATSRDLGGSYGYTF

clone size: .
J gene: TRBJ2-7
V gene: TRBV12-3/TRBV12-4
D gene: TRBD1
CDR3 length: 12
CDR3 DNA: TGTGCCAGCAACAGGGGACCGTACGAGCAGTACTTC
CDR3 protein: CASNRGPYEQYF

clone size: few
J gene: TRBJ1-5
V gene: TRBV11-3
D gene: .
CDR3 length: 14
CDR3 DNA: TGTGCCAGCAGCCAACAGGGAAGCAATCAGCCCCAGCATTTT
CDR3 protein: CASSQQGSNQPQHF

clone size: .
J gene: TRBJ2-7
V gene: TRBV6-9
D gene: .
CDR3 length: 13
CDR3 DNA: TGTGCCGGTAGTGGAGGTAGCCTCCCCGAGCAGTACTTC
CDR3 protein: CAGSGGSLPEQYF

clone size: .
J gene: TRBJ1-2
V gene: TRBV6-5
D gene: .
CDR3 length: 16
CDR3 DNA: TGTGCCAGCAGTTACCAGGCGGGACCGAGAGGCTATGGCTACACCTTC
CDR3 protein: CASSYQAGPRGYGYTF

clone size: few
J gene: TRBJ1-5
V gene: TRBV29-1
D gene: .
CDR3 length: 15
CDR3 DNA: TGCAGCGTTGAAGACATGCGCAGGGCCAATCAGCCCCAGCATTTT
CDR3 protein: CSVEDMRRANQPQHF

clone size: .
J gene: TRBJ1-5
V gene: TRBV7-2
D gene: .
CDR3 length: 13
CDR3 DNA: TGTGCCAGCAGCCCCAATCTACGGCAGCCCCAGCATTTT
CDR3 protein: CASSPNLRQPQHF

clone size: .
J gene: TRBJ2-7
V gene: TRBV2
D gene: .
CDR3 length: 14
CDR3 DNA: TGTGCCAGCAGCTCTAGACAGGACTCCTACGAGCAGTACTTC
CDR3 protein: CASSSRQDSYEQYF

clone size: once
J gene: TRBJ1-5
V gene: TRBV5-1
D gene: .
CDR3 length: 14
CDR3 DNA: TGCGCCAGCAGCTTGGGGGAGGTCAATCAGCCCCAGCATTTT
CDR3 protein: CASSLGEVNQPQHF

clone size: .
J gene: TRBJ2-3
V gene: TRBV2
D gene: .
CDR3 length: 13
CDR3 DNA: TGTGCCGGGGGGGGCGGCAGCACAGATACGCAGTATTTT
CDR3 protein: CAGGGGSTDTQYF

clone size: .
J gene: TRBJ1-2
V gene: TRBV27
D gene: .
CDR3 length: 14
CDR3 DNA: TGTGCCAGCAGTACTGGACAGTCTAACTATGGCTACACCTTC
CDR3 protein: CASSTGQSNYGYTF

clone size: .
J gene: TRBJ2-1
V gene: TRBV19
D gene: .
CDR3 length: 12
CDR3 DNA: TGTGCCAGTAGTATGCAGGCTGTTGAGCAGTTCTTC
CDR3 protein: CASSMQAVEQFF

clone size: few
J gene: TRBJ1-5
V gene: TRBV19
D gene: TRBD1
CDR3 length: 15
CDR3 DNA: TGTGCCAGTAGTATTAAAACAGGGGGAGGTCAGCCCCAGCATTTT
CDR3 protein: CASSIKTGGGQPQHF

clone size: .
J gene: TRBJ2-7
V gene: TRBV6-6
D gene: TRBD1
CDR3 length: 17
CDR3 DNA: TGTGCCAGCAGTCAAAGGTCTCGGACAGGGGTTTTCTACGAGCAGTACTTC
CDR3 protein: CASSQRSRTGVFYEQYF

clone size: .
J gene: TRBJ2-5
V gene: TRBV4-3
D gene: .
CDR3 length: 15
CDR3 DNA: TGCGCCAGCAGCCAAGACCGGATGGCGGGGGCGACCCAGTACTTC
CDR3 protein: CASSQDRMAGATQYF

clone size: .
J gene: TRBJ1-6
V gene: TRBV12-2
D gene: .
CDR3 length: 16
CDR3 DNA: TGTGCAAGTCGCTCCCTCGAGACATTTGGGAATTCACCCCTCCACTTT
CDR3 protein: CASRSLETFGNSPLHF

clone size: .
J gene: TRBJ1-1
V gene: TRBV5-1
D gene: TRBD1
CDR3 length: 14
CDR3 DNA: TGCGCCAGCAGCTGGGGGACAGGGGACACTGAAGCTTTCTTT
CDR3 protein: CASSWGTGDTEAFF

clone size: .
J gene: TRBJ1-1
V gene: TRBV7-8
D gene: .
CDR3 length: 13
CDR3 DNA: TGTGCCAGCAGCAGGACACCTAACACTGAAGCTTTCTTT
CDR3 protein: CASSRTPNTEAFF

clone size: .
J gene: TRBJ1-2
V gene: TRBV18
D gene: .
CDR3 length: 15
CDR3 DNA: TGTGCCAGCTCACCACCTGAAGCACCCCGAGCTGGCTACACCTTC
CDR3 protein: CASSPPEAPRAGYTF

clone size: .
J gene: TRBJ1-3
V gene: TRBV7-2
D gene: .
CDR3 length: 15
CDR3 DNA: TGTGCCAGCAACATAGGGGGGGCAGGGGGAAACACCATATATTTT
CDR3 protein: CASNIGGAGGNTIYF

clone size: .
J gene: TRBJ2-5
V gene: TRBV28
D gene: TRBD1
CDR3 length: 15
CDR3 DNA: TGTGCCAGCAGTTCCCCCGGGACAGGACAAGAGACCCAGTACTTC
CDR3 protein: CASSSPGTGQETQYF

clone size: .
J gene: TRBJ2-2
V gene: TRBV2
D gene: TRBD1
CDR3 length: 13
CDR3 DNA: TGTGCCAGCAGTGTACAGGGGGCTTGGGAGCTGTTTTTT
CDR3 protein: CASSVQGAWELFF

clone size: .
J gene: TRBJ2-4
V gene: TRBV15
D gene: TRBD1
CDR3 length: 18
CDR3 DNA: TGTGCCACCAGCAGAGATCAGGGGACAGGGATAGCCAAAAACATTCAGTACTTC
CDR3 protein: CATSRDQGTGIAKNIQYF

clone size: .
J gene: TRBJ2-7
V gene: TRBV4-3
D gene: .
CDR3 length: 14
CDR3 DNA: TGCGCCAGCAGCCAGCGACTAGTCGGCTACGAGCAGTACTTC
CDR3 protein: CASSQRLVGYEQYF

clone size: .
J gene: TRBJ1-2
V gene: TRBV19
D gene: .
CDR3 length: 13
CDR3 DNA: TGTGCCAGTGGGGACACTTTAAACTATGGCTACACCTTC
CDR3 protein: CASGDTLNYGYTF

clone size: .
J gene: TRBJ2-3
V gene: TRBV4-2
D gene: TRBD2
CDR3 length: 15
CDR3 DNA: TGTGCCAGCAGCCGGAGCGGGGGGGCCGAAGATACGCAGTATTTT
CDR3 protein: CASSRSGGAEDTQYF

clone size: .
J gene: TRBJ2-5
V gene: TRBV6-5
D gene: TRBD2
CDR3 length: 15
CDR3 DNA: TGTGCCAGCAGGCCGCCGGGACTAGGGGCGGAGACCCAGTACTTC
CDR3 protein: CASRPPGLGAETQYF

clone size: .
J gene: TRBJ2-3
V gene: TRBV9
D gene: TRBD2
CDR3 length: 16
CDR3 DNA: TGTGCCAGCAGCGAAGCCCCGGGACTAGCGGCAGATACGCAGTATTTT
CDR3 protein: CASSEAPGLAADTQYF

clone size: few
J gene: TRBJ1-2
V gene: TRBV11-2
D gene: .
CDR3 length: 15
CDR3 DNA: TGTGCCAGCAGCTTATATACAGGATGGAACTATGGCTACACCTTC
CDR3 protein: CASSLYTGWNYGYTF

clone size: .
J gene: TRBJ1-1
V gene: TRBV6-6
D gene: .
CDR3 length: 14
CDR3 DNA: TGTGCCAGCAGTTACTCAGGGGGGGCCACTGAAGCTTTCTTT
CDR3 protein: CASSYSGGATEAFF

clone size: .
J gene: TRBJ2-3
V gene: TRBV20-1
D gene: TRBD2
CDR3 length: 16
CDR3 DNA: TGCAGTGCTAGTCCTGAGCGGGGTGCTAGCACAGATACGCAGTATTTT
CDR3 protein: CSASPERGASTDTQYF

clone size: .
J gene: TRBJ1-2
V gene: TRBV27
D gene: .
CDR3 length: 15
CDR3 DNA: TGTGCCAGCACCCACCCGGGAGCCTGGGCCACTGGCTACACCTTC
CDR3 protein: CASTHPGAWATGYTF

clone size: once
J gene: TRBJ1-1
V gene: TRBV18
D gene: .
CDR3 length: 16
CDR3 DNA: TGTGCCAGCGCAAAAAGCGCGTCTAACATGAACACTGAAGCTTTCTTT
CDR3 protein: CASAKSASNMNTEAFF

clone size: .
J gene: TRBJ2-3
V gene: TRBV4-2
D gene: TRBD1
CDR3 length: 15
CDR3 DNA: TGTGCCAGCAGCCTCCCGGACAGGAACACAGATACGCAGTATTTT
CDR3 protein: CASSLPDRNTDTQYF

clone size: .
J gene: TRBJ2-1
V gene: TRBV6-4
D gene: TRBD1
CDR3 length: 15
CDR3 DNA: TGTGCCAGCAAAGGACAGGGGGCCGATGTGGGTGAGCAGTTCTTC
CDR3 protein: CASKGQGADVGEQFF

clone size: .
J gene: TRBJ1-4
V gene: TRBV2
D gene: .
CDR3 length: 15
CDR3 DNA: TGTGCCAGCAGTGATGATGGGGCCCCGGAGGAAAAACTGTTTTTT
CDR3 protein: CASSDDGAPEEKLFF

clone size: .
J gene: TRBJ1-1
V gene: TRBV6-5
D gene: .
CDR3 length: 11
CDR3 DNA: TGTGCCAGCAGTTACGGGAGGGTTGCTTTCTTT
CDR3 protein: CASSYGRVAFF

clone size: .
J gene: TRBJ2-4
V gene: TRBV5-1
D gene: .
CDR3 length: 14
CDR3 DNA: TGCGCCAGCAGCGTAGGGGGATCCAAAAACATTCAGTACTTC
CDR3 protein: CASSVGGSKNIQYF